This T cell receptor beta chain derives from a study of regulatory T cells in long-lasting Graves disease. Germline-derived CDR1 and CDR2 are SGHTS and YDEGEE. V shed 0 bases, J shed 4 bases, and the junction held 9 bases outside the gene matches. The CDR3 length is 17 residues. Researchers made TCR beta libraries by using iRepertoire HTBI primers and running Arm-PCR on CDR3 regions. From the multiplex PCR reads, TCRdb called clonotypes with MiXCR, one entry per CDR3 protein. Of roughly 320,000 distinct CDR3 sequences in the sample, 15% to 20% were seen once. Time point here: newly diagnosed GD, antithyroid drugs for less than 3 months. The TCR library was made from RNA that had been extracted from PBMCs in TRIzol. This clonotype has at least ten counts. The antigen remains unidentified. Overall study findings and caveats: New patients shared roughly 1,000 public clonotypes, and persistent patients shared more, with approximately 2,500.

These data also featured in a second study, about T cells in Graves' hyperthyroidism and ophthalmopathy. That publication notes: The HTBI primer set was used in a first-round RT-PCR of the TCR CDR3.

The rearrangement uses TRBV5-8 and TRBJ2-3; TRBD2 aligns across 9 bases. This sequence originates from a man in his forties or fifties with Graves disease. The starting material was peripheral blood mononuclear cells (PBMCs), obtained at new diagnosis, from a patient treated with antithyroid drugs. CDR3 DNA sequence: TGTGCCAGCAGCTTGGTCGGCGGGGGGGCCCGCGCAGATACGCAGTATTTT. Its protein product is CASSLVGGGARADTQYF.